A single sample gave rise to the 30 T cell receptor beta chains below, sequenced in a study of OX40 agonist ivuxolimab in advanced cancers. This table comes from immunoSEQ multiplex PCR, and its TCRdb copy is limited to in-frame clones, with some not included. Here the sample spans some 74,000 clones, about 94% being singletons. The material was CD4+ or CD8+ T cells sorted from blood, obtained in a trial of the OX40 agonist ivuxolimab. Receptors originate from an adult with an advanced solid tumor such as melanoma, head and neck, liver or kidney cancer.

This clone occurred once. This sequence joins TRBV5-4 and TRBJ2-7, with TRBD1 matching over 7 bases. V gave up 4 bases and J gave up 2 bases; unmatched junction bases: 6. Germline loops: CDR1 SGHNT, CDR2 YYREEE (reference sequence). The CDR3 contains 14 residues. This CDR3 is CASSLGQDAYEQYF. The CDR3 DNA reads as TGTGCCAGCAGCCTCGGACAGGACGCCTACGAGCAGTACTTC.

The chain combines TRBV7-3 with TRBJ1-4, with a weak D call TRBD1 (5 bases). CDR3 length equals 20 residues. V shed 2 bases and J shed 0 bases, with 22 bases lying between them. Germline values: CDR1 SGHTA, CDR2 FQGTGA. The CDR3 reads CASSLLHLTSRGATNEKLFF. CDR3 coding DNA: TGTGCCAGCAGCTTACTTCACCTTACGTCGAGGGGAGCAACTAATGAAAAACTGTTTTTT.

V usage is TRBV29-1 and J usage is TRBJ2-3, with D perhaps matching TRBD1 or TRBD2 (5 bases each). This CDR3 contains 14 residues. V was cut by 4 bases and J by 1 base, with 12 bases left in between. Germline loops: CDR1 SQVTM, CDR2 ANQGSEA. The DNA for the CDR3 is TGCAGCGTTGTCGGGGACGGCGGCACAGATACGCAGTATTTT. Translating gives CSVVGDGGTDTQYF.

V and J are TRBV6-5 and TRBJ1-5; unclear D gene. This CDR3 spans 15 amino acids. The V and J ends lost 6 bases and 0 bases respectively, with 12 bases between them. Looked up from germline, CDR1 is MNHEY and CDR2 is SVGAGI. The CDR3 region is CASSSRLYSNQPQHF. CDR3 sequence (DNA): TGTGCCAGCAGCTCCAGGCTCTATAGCAATCAGCCCCAGCATTTT.

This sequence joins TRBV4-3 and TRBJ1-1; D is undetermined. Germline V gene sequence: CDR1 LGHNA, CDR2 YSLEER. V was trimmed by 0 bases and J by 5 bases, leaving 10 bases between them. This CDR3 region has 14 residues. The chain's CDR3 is CASSQEGRGTEAFF. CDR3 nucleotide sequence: TGCGCCAGCAGCCAAGAAGGCCGTGGGACTGAAGCTTTCTTT.

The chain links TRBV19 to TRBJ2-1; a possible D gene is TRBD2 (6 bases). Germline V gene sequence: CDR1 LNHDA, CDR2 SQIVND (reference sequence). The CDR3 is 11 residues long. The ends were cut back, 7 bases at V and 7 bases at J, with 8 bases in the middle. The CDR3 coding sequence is TGTGCCAGTAAGGCGGGGAATGAGCAGTTCTTC. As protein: CASKAGNEQFF.

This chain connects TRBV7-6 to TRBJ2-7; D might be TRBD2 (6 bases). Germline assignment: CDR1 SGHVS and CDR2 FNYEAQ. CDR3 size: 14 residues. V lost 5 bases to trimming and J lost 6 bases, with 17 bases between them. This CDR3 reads CASSHDGGSSEQYF. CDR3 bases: TGTGCCAGCAGCCATGATGGGGGGAGCTCCGAGCAGTACTTC.

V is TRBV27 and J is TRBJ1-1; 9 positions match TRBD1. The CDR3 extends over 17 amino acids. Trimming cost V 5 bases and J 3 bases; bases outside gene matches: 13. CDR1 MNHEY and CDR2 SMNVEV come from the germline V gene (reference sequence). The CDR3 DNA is TGTGCCAGCAGTCCTCCGGGACAGGGTAATCAGTACACTGAAGCTTTCTTT. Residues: CASSPPGQGNQYTEAFF.

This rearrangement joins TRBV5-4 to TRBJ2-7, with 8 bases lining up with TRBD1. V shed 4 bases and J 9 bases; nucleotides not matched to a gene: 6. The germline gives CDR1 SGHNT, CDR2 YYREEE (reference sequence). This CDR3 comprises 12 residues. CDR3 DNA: TGTGCCAGCAGCCCCGGACAGGGCGTGCAGTACTTC. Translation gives CASSPGQGVQYF.

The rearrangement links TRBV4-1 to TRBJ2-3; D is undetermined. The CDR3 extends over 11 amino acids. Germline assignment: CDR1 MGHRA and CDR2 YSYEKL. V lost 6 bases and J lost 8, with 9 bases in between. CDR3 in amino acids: CASRHSGTQYF. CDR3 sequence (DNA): TGCGCCAGCAGGCACTCCGGTACGCAGTATTTT.

For the CDR3, the DNA is TGTGCCAGCGAGGAGGGATCCTACGAGCAGTACTTC. It codes for CASEEGSYEQYF. This sequence joins TRBV7-9 and TRBJ2-7, with TRBD2 as a possible D gene (6 bases). CDR1 is SEHNR and CDR2 is FQNEAQ in the germline V gene (reference sequence). V lost 8 bases, J lost 1 base, and 9 bases lay in between. The CDR3 covers 12 residues.

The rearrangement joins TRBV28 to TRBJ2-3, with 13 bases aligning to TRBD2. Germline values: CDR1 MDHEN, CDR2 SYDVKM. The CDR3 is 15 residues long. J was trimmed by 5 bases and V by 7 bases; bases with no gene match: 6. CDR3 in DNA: TGTGCCAGCACACCGGGACTAGCGGGACTAGATACGCAGTATTTT. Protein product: CASTPGLAGLDTQYF. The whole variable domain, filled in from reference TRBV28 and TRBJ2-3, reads DVKVTQSSRYLVKRTGEKVFLECVQDMDHENMFWYRQDPGLGLRLIYFSYDVKMKEKGDIPEGYSVSREKKERFSLILESASTNQTSMYLCASTPGLAGLDTQYFGPGTRLTVL.

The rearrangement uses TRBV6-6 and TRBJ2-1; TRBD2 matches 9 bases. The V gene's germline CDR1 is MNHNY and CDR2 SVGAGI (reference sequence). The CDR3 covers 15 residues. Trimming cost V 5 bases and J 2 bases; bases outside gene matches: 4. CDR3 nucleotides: TGTGCCAGCAGTACGGGACTAGCCCCCTACAATGAGCAGTTCTTC. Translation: CASSTGLAPYNEQFF.

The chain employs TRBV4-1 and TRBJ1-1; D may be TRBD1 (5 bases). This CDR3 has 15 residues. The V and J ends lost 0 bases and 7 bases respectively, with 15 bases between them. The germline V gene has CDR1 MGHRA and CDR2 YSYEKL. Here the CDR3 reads CASSQEMGREGEAFF. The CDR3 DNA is TGCGCCAGCAGCCAAGAGATGGGACGGGAGGGTGAAGCTTTCTTT.

CDR3: CASSVRTAPVDTQYF. In DNA form, the CDR3 reads TGTGCCAGCAGCGTTCGGACAGCCCCGGTGGATACGCAGTATTTT. The chain employs TRBV9 and TRBJ2-3; D might be TRBD1 (6 bases). The CDR3 spans 15 residues. Germline V gene data show CDR1 as SGDLS and CDR2 as YYNGEE. Trimming took 2 bases from V and 6 from J, leaving 16 bases between them.

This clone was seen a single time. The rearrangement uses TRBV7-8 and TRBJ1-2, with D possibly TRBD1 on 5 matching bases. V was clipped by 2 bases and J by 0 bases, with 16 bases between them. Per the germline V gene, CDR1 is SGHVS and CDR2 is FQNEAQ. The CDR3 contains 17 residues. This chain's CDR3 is CASSLMAGPLANYGYTF. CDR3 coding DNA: TGTGCCAGCAGCTTAATGGCAGGGCCCCTTGCTAACTATGGCTACACCTTC.

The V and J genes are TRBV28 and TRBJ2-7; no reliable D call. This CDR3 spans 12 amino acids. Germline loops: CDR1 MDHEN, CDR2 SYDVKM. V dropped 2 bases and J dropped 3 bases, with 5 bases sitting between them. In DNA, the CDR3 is TGTGCCAGCAGTTTACCGGGCTACGAGCAGTACTTC. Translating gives CASSLPGYEQYF.

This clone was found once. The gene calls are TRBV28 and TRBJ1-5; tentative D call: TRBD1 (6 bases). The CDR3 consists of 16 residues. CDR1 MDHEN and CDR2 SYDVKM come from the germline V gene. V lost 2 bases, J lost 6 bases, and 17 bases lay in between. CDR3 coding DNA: TGTGCCAGCAGTTTAAGGGGGGGAGTAAGAGGTCAGCCCCAGCATTTT. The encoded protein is CASSLRGGVRGQPQHF.

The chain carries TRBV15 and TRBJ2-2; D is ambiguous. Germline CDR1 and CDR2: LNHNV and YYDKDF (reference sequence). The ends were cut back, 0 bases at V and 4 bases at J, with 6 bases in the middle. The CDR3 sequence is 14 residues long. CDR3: CATSRDHGTGELFF. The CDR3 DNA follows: TGTGCCACCAGCAGAGATCATGGCACCGGGGAGCTGTTTTTT.

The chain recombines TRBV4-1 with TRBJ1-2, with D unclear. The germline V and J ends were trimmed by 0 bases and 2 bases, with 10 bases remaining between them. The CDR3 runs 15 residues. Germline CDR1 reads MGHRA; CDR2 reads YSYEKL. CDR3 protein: CASSQDFSWNYGYTF. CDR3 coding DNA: TGCGCCAGCAGCCAAGACTTCAGTTGGAACTATGGCTACACCTTC.

The CDR3 is CASSSELAKNIQYF. The CDR3 DNA reads TGTGCCAGCAGTTCCGAGCTTGCCAAAAACATTCAGTACTTC. The rearrangement uses TRBV27 and TRBJ2-4; D uncertain. The germline CDR1 and CDR2 sequences are MNHEY and SMNVEV (reference sequence). The CDR3 contains 14 residues. Deletions cut 4 bases from V and 1 base from J, with 8 bases between.

CDR3 region: CASSLEGTGSSYEQYF. The CDR3 coding sequence is TGTGCCAGCAGTTTAGAGGGGACAGGGAGCTCCTACGAGCAGTACTTC. The chain uses TRBV27 and TRBJ2-7; 9 bases map to TRBD1. After removal of 2 bases from V and 0 bases from J, the junction contained 5 bases not matched to a gene. Looked up from germline, CDR1 is MNHEY and CDR2 is SMNVEV (reference sequence). The CDR3 length is 16 residues.

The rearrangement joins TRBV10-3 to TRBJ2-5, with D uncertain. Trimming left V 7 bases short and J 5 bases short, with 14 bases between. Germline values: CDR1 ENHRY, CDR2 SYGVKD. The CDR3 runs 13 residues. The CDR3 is CAIKYSHAETQYF. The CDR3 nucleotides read TGTGCCATCAAGTATTCGCACGCCGAGACCCAGTACTTC.

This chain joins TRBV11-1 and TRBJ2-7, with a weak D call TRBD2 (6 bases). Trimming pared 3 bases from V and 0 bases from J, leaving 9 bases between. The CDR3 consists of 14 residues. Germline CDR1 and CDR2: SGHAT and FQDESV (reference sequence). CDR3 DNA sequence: TGTGCCAGCAGCTTGGTCGGGAGCTCCTACGAGCAGTACTTC. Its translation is CASSLVGSSYEQYF.

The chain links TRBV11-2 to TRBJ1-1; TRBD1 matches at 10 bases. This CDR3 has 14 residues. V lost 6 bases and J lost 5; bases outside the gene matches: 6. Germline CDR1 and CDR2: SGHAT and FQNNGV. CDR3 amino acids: CASRAGQGMTEAFF. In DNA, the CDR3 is TGTGCCAGCAGGGCGGGACAGGGGATGACTGAAGCTTTCTTT.

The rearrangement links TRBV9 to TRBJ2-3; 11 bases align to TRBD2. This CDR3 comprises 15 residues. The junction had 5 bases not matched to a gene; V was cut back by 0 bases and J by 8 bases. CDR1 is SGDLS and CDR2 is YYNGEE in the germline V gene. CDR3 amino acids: CASSVALAGVGTQYF. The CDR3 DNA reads TGTGCCAGCAGCGTAGCACTAGCGGGGGTTGGTACGCAGTATTTT.

The CDR3 spells CASSPMGFSSYNEQFF. CDR3 nucleotide sequence: TGTGCCAGCAGTCCCATGGGCTTCAGCTCCTACAATGAGCAGTTCTTC. The gene calls are TRBV27 and TRBJ2-1; no reliable D call. The length of the CDR3 is 16 residues. Germline values: CDR1 MNHEY, CDR2 SMNVEV (reference sequence). V lost 5 bases, J lost 0 bases, and 14 bases lay in between.

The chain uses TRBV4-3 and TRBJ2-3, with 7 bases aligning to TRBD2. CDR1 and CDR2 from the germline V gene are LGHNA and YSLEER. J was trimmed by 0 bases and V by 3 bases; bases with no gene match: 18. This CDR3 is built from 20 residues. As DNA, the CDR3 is TGCGCCAGCAGCCAGGGAGGGACGAGCGAGACTATAATTAGCACAGATACGCAGTATTTT. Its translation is CASSQGGTSETIISTDTQYF.

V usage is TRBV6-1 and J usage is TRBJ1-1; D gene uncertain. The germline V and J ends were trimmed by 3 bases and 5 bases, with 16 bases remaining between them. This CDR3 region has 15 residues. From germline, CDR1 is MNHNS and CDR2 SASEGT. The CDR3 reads CASSDVGWLGTEAFF. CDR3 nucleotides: TGTGCCAGCAGTGACGTCGGATGGTTGGGTACTGAAGCTTTCTTT.

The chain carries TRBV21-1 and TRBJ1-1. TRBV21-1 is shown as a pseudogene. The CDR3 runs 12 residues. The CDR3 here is CASSKLGTEAFF. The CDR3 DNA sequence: TGTGCCAGCAGCAAATTGGGGACTGAAGCTTTCTTT.